Shown below are 30 T cell receptor beta chains from a single sample sequenced in a study of OX40 agonist ivuxolimab in advanced cancers. The method was immunoSEQ multiplex PCR; TCRdb's version includes in-frame clones alone and lacks a portion of them. In the table there are 20,000 to 25,000 clones, about 80% of which are singletons. The material was CD4+ or CD8+ T cells sorted from blood, obtained in a trial of the OX40 agonist ivuxolimab. These receptors came from an adult with an advanced solid tumor such as melanoma, head and neck, liver or kidney cancer.

CDR3 sequence (DNA): TGCAGCGTTGGCGAGGGGACCTACGAGCAGTACTTC. This encodes CSVGEGTYEQYF. V usage is TRBV29-1 and J usage is TRBJ2-7, with D perhaps TRBD1 or TRBD2 (5 bases each). This CDR3 region has 12 residues. The germline V gene encodes CDR1 SQVTM and CDR2 ANQGSEA. Trimming cost V 4 bases and J 2 bases, with 9 bases left between them.

The chain is built from TRBV6-5 and TRBJ2-1, with D hard to call. Germline V gene lookup returns CDR1 MNHEY and CDR2 SVGAGI. The CDR3 loop spans 12 amino acids. The V end lost 4 bases, the J end lost 9 bases, and 10 bases lay between the germline ends. The CDR3 coding sequence is TGTGCCAGCAGTTCGCTAGGGATTGAGCAGTTCTTC. It translates to CASSSLGIEQFF.

This clone was detected only a few times. V gene TRBV7-6 combines with J gene TRBJ2-5, with 7 bases aligning to TRBD2. V lost 0 bases and J lost 5; bases outside the gene matches: 6. Per the germline V gene, CDR1 is SGHVS and CDR2 is FNYEAQ. This CDR3 spans 15 amino acids. In DNA form, the CDR3 reads TGTGCCAGCAGCTTAGCGGAGGGAGGGTACGAGACCCAGTACTTC. It codes for CASSLAEGGYETQYF.

The V call is TRBV7-9, the J call TRBJ2-3, with D tentatively TRBD1 (5 bases). Trimming took off 5 bases at V and 5 bases at J, with 8 bases between the two ends. Germline CDR1 is SEHNR and CDR2 is FQNEAQ (reference sequence). The length of the CDR3 is 12 residues. DNA for the CDR3: TGTGCCAGCAGCACGACAGAAGATACGCAGTATTTT. The encoded protein is CASSTTEDTQYF.

A single count supports this clone. The V call is TRBV27, the J call TRBJ2-3; D is unclear. Trimming pared 1 base from V and 5 bases from J, leaving 7 bases between. CDR3 length: 13 residues. Germline values: CDR1 MNHEY, CDR2 SMNVEV (reference sequence). This CDR3 reads CASSLFPIDTQYF. In DNA, the CDR3 is TGTGCCAGCAGTTTATTCCCGATAGATACGCAGTATTTT.

The rearrangement links TRBV10-1 to TRBJ2-3, with D possibly being TRBD1 (5 bases). Germline CDR1 is WNHNN and CDR2 is SYGVQD (reference sequence). The CDR3 contains 13 residues. V lost 8 bases and J 2 bases, leaving 11 bases between the germline ends. CDR3 DNA: TGCGCCAGCGGAGACAGTTACACAGATACGCAGTATTTT. This codes for CASGDSYTDTQYF.

The rearrangement joins TRBV4-1 to TRBJ2-5; D is uncertain. Germline CDR1 is MGHRA and CDR2 is YSYEKL. V was trimmed by 2 bases and J by 1 base, leaving 8 bases between them. The CDR3 totals 14 residues. The CDR3 nucleotides read TGCGCCAGCAGCCAATTTAACGGCCAAGAGACCCAGTACTTC. Translation gives CASSQFNGQETQYF.

The J gene is TRBJ2-5, the V gene TRBV7-3; D could derive from TRBD1 or TRBD2 (8 bases each). This CDR3 is built from 16 residues. CDR1 SGHTA and CDR2 FQGTGA come from the germline V gene. V shed 5 bases and J shed 4 bases, with 20 bases lying between them. The CDR3 protein is CASSPRTGTRRETQYF. CDR3 DNA sequence: TGTGCCAGCAGCCCCCGGACAGGGACTAGGCGAGAGACCCAGTACTTC.

The V gene is TRBV29-1, the J gene TRBJ1-1; D is unresolved. With 1 base removed from V and 2 bases from J, the gap between germline ends came to 5 bases. CDR1 SQVTM and CDR2 ANQGSEA come from the germline V gene. The CDR3 is made up of 12 amino acids. In DNA, the CDR3 is TGCAGCGTTGAAGTGTCAAACACTGAAGCTTTCTTT. The encoded protein is CSVEVSNTEAFF.

This clone was seen a single time. The chain is built from TRBV7-9 and TRBJ1-4; D gene uncertain. The CDR3 runs to 13 residues. The V gene lost 1 base and the J gene lost 8 bases, with 8 bases spanning the gap. CDR1 and CDR2 from the germline V gene are SEHNR and FQNEAQ (reference sequence). CDR3 residues: CASSLVIGEKLFF. CDR3 bases: TGTGCCAGCAGCTTAGTTATAGGGGAAAAACTGTTTTTT.

V gene TRBV5-8 combines with J gene TRBJ2-7, with a possible D match to TRBD1 (5 bases). The ends were cut back, 2 bases at V and 3 bases at J, with 9 bases in the middle. Per the germline V gene, CDR1 is SGHTS and CDR2 is YDEGEE. This CDR3 region has 13 residues. CDR3 in amino acids: CASSFQGFYEQYF. CDR3 in DNA: TGTGCCAGCAGCTTTCAGGGATTCTACGAGCAGTACTTC.

This chain connects TRBV7-8 to TRBJ1-1; D possibly corresponds to TRBD1 (5 bases). Trimming took 5 bases from V and 3 from J, leaving 13 bases between them. The CDR3 sequence is 14 residues long. The V gene's germline CDR1 is SGHVS and CDR2 FQNEAQ. In DNA form, the CDR3 reads TGTGCCAGCAGCGGGGACCAAATCTACACTGAAGCTTTCTTT. Translating gives CASSGDQIYTEAFF. The full variable domain, in which reference TRBV7-8 and TRBJ1-1 provide the parts outside the CDR3, is GAGVSQSPRYKVAKRGQDVALRCDPISGHVSLFWYQQALGQGPEFLTYFQNEAQLDKSGLPSDRFFAERPEGSVSTLKIQRTQQEDSAVYLCASSGDQIYTEAFFGQGTRLTVV.

This chain links TRBV13 with TRBJ2-7; D may be TRBD2 (5 bases). CDR3 size: 14 residues. Between the trimmed V and J ends, which lost 8 bases and 0 bases, there was a span of 14 bases. Germline CDR1 and CDR2: PRHDT and FYEKMQ (reference sequence). DNA of the CDR3: TGTGCCAGCGGCTCGAGCGGCCTCTCCTACGAGCAGTACTTC. Amino acids: CASGSSGLSYEQYF.

The rearrangement uses TRBV27 and TRBJ2-4, with a tentative D call TRBD1 (5 bases). Germline lookup yields CDR1 MNHEY and CDR2 SMNVEV (reference sequence). The CDR3 covers 16 residues. Trimming shortened V by 7 bases and J by 3 bases, and 19 bases separated the two germline ends. CDR3 nucleotides: TGTGCCAGCACCACCACCCAGGGCACCATCAAAAACATTCAGTACTTC. This translates into CASTTTQGTIKNIQYF.

The chain joins TRBV5-4 to TRBJ2-5; 8 bases map to TRBD2. CDR1 is SGHNT, CDR2 YYREEE, per germline (reference sequence). The CDR3 contains 16 residues. The V gene end was trimmed by 3 bases and the J gene end by 1 base; junction bases not matched to a gene: 8. In DNA, the CDR3 is TGTGCCAGCAGCTACGGGACTAGTAACCTCCAAGAGACCCAGTACTTC. Translating gives CASSYGTSNLQETQYF.

The table lists this clone with a few counts. V usage is TRBV19 and J usage is TRBJ1-5, with TRBD1 matching over 11 bases. J was trimmed by 5 bases and V by 9 bases; bases with no gene match: 9. Germline V CDR1 and CDR2: LNHDA, SQIVND (reference sequence). The CDR3 is 15 amino acids. CDR3 loop: CASTLGQGAYQPQHF. The CDR3 DNA is TGTGCCAGCACCCTAGGACAGGGGGCCTATCAGCCCCAGCATTTT.

This sequence joins TRBV2 and TRBJ1-1; 7 bases map to TRBD1. The V gene end was trimmed by 6 bases and the J gene end by 4 bases; junction bases not matched to a gene: 11. CDR3 length: 15 residues. CDR1 is SNHLY and CDR2 is FYNNEI in the germline V gene. The CDR3 region has the DNA TGTGCCAGCAGAGAAAACAGGGGCGGGAGCACTGAAGCTTTCTTT. It is translated as CASRENRGGSTEAFF.

The chain has TRBV29-1 and TRBJ2-5, with TRBD1 matching over 10 bases. Germline V CDR1 and CDR2: SQVTM, ANQGSEA. CDR3 length: 13 amino acids. With 8 bases clipped from V and 4 bases from J, the junction kept 7 bases outside the gene matches. As DNA, the CDR3 is TGCAGCCACCCTAGGACAGGGGGAGAGACCCAGTACTTC. Translation: CSHPRTGGETQYF.

The V call is TRBV18, the J call TRBJ2-7, with 9 bases fitting TRBD1. CDR3 length: 16 amino acids. From germline, CDR1 is KGHSH and CDR2 LQKENI. V lost 3 bases and J lost 0; bases outside the gene matches: 6. The CDR3 here is CASSPGDRASSYEQYF. The CDR3 DNA sequence: TGTGCCAGCTCACCGGGGGACAGGGCAAGCTCCTACGAGCAGTACTTC.

The chain employs TRBV5-6 and TRBJ2-5, with 13 bases matching TRBD2. V dropped 4 bases and J dropped 5; count of bases not matched to a gene: 8. This CDR3 has 16 amino acids. The germline gives CDR1 SGHDT, CDR2 YYEEEE. The CDR3 coding sequence is TGTGCCAGCAGCCCCACTAGCGGGGGGGCCCGGGAGACCCAGTACTTC. It codes for CASSPTSGGARETQYF.

J is TRBJ2-1 and V is TRBV4-1; TRBD1 or TRBD2 may be the D gene (5 bases each). Germline CDR1 reads MGHRA; CDR2 reads YSYEKL. Deletions cut 7 bases from V and 0 bases from J, with 13 bases between. The length of the CDR3 is 15 residues. CDR3 protein: CASKSAGSSYNEQFF. The DNA for the CDR3 is TGCGCCAGCAAATCGGCAGGGAGCTCCTACAATGAGCAGTTCTTC.

The chain employs TRBV5-5 and TRBJ1-6; D is ambiguous. The length of the CDR3 is 15 residues. V was shortened by 4 bases and J by 7 bases, with 15 bases between the two germline ends. Germline V gene sequence: CDR1 SGHKS, CDR2 YYEKEE (reference sequence). The CDR3 DNA reads TGTGCCAGCAGCCAAGAGAGAGCCCCCAATTCACCCCTCCACTTT. Its protein is CASSQERAPNSPLHF.

The chain recombines TRBV6-1 with TRBJ1-1; 7 nucleotides match TRBD1. The CDR3 is 15 amino acids. The V segment lost 2 bases and the J segment 6 bases; nucleotides outside the gene matches: 9. The germline V gene encodes CDR1 MNHNS and CDR2 SASEGT. CDR3 residues: CASSEMQGGGSEAFF. The CDR3 DNA sequence: TGTGCCAGCAGTGAAATGCAGGGGGGAGGCTCTGAAGCTTTCTTT.

The rearrangement links TRBV27 to TRBJ2-1; no reliable D call. Germline V lookup: CDR1 MNHEY, CDR2 SMNVEV (reference sequence). V was clipped by 0 bases and J by 6 bases, with 6 bases between them. This CDR3 comprises 13 residues. CDR3 in DNA: TGTGCCAGCAGTTTATCCTCCCTCAATGAGCAGTTCTTC. Its protein is CASSLSSLNEQFF.

The chain uses TRBV9 and TRBJ1-1; 9 bases are a match to TRBD1. CDR1 is SGDLS, CDR2 YYNGEE, per germline. The CDR3 is made up of 15 amino acids. The J segment lost 7 bases and the V segment lost 1 base, leaving 8 bases of the junction unmatched. DNA of the CDR3: TGTGCCAGCAGCGTATACTGGGACAGGGATTTTGAAGCTTTCTTT. Protein: CASSVYWDRDFEAFF.

This chain uses TRBV11-2 with TRBJ2-7; possibly TRBD2 for D (6 bases). V dropped 1 base and J dropped 0 bases, with 7 bases sitting between them. The CDR3 runs to 14 residues. The V gene's germline CDR1 is SGHAT and CDR2 FQNNGV. The CDR3 DNA sequence: TGTGCCAGCAGCTTAGCCGGGGGCTCCTACGAGCAGTACTTC. Translated: CASSLAGGSYEQYF.

The rearrangement uses TRBV2 and TRBJ1-5; 7 nucleotides line up with TRBD1. With V trimmed by 3 bases and J by 0 bases, 8 bases remained unmatched. CDR1 is SNHLY and CDR2 is FYNNEI in the germline V gene. The CDR3 runs to 17 residues. For the CDR3, the DNA is TGTGCCAGCAGTGACGGGACAGTCGGAGATAGCAATCAGCCCCAGCATTTT. Protein: CASSDGTVGDSNQPQHF.

The J gene is TRBJ2-7, the V gene TRBV28; 10 bases fit TRBD2. The V segment lost 0 bases and the J segment 3 bases; nucleotides outside the gene matches: 2. CDR3 length equals 15 residues. In germline, CDR1 is MDHEN, CDR2 SYDVKM. CDR3 protein: CASSLWASGSYEQYF. The CDR3 DNA reads TGTGCCAGCAGTTTATGGGCTAGCGGGAGCTACGAGCAGTACTTC.

CDR3 coding DNA: TGTGCCAGCAGCATAAACGCAGATACGCAGTATTTT. Encoded protein: CASSINADTQYF. The rearrangement joins TRBV5-4 to TRBJ2-3; no definite D call. Germline V CDR1 and CDR2: SGHNT, YYREEE (reference sequence). This CDR3 is built from 12 residues. Trimming pared 4 bases from V and 4 bases from J, leaving 7 bases between.

V and J are TRBV2 and TRBJ2-3; tentatively, D is TRBD2 (6 bases). The CDR3 spans 13 residues. V lost 9 bases to trimming and J lost 6 bases, with 16 bases between them. The V gene's germline CDR1 is SNHLY and CDR2 FYNNEI. In DNA, the CDR3 is TGTGCCAGGAATACGGAGGGACGCGATACGCAGTATTTT. Translation: CARNTEGRDTQYF.